One and the same sample provided the 20 T cell receptor beta chains below, sequenced in a study of blood T cell repertoires in COVID-19. The method was immunoSEQ multiplex PCR; TCRdb's version includes in-frame clones alone and lacks a portion of them. This table holds 90,000 to 150,000 clones, more than 60% found once. Source material: peripheral blood. These receptors came from a man aged 65 to 85 with acute or convalescent COVID-19.

The chain uses TRBV5-4 and TRBJ1-5; D is unclear. Trimming took 9 bases from V and 1 from J, leaving 14 bases between them. The CDR3 runs 14 residues. Per germline, CDR1 SGHNT and CDR2 YYREEE (reference sequence). In DNA form, the CDR3 reads TGTGCCACCGAAGAGGGCAGAAGCAATCAGCCCCAGCATTTT. Residues: CATEEGRSNQPQHF. The complete variable domain, with remaining parts taken from reference TRBV5-4 and TRBJ1-5, reads ETGVTQSPTHLIKTRGQQVTLRCSSQSGHNTVSWYQQALGQGPQFIFQYYREEENGRGNFPPRFSGLQFPNYSSELNVNALELDDSALYLCATEEGRSNQPQHFGDGTRLSIL.

The V gene is TRBV6-5, the J gene TRBJ1-4, with D hard to call. The CDR3 has 15 residues. V was shortened by 7 bases and J by 3 bases, with 15 bases between the two germline ends. Germline V gives CDR1 MNHEY, CDR2 SVGAGI. The CDR3 region is CASTVTGGSNEKLFF. The CDR3 DNA sequence: TGTGCCAGCACCGTGACGGGAGGCTCTAATGAAAAACTGTTTTTT.

This sequence joins TRBV5-1 and TRBJ2-3; 8 nucleotides align to TRBD1. This CDR3 has 15 amino acids. The junction had 9 bases not matched to a gene; V was cut back by 4 bases and J by 5 bases. CDR1 SGHRS and CDR2 YFSETQ come from the germline V gene. Here the CDR3 DNA reads TGCGCCAGCAGCACGGGACAGGTTCCAGGAGATACGCAGTATTTT. The encoded protein is CASSTGQVPGDTQYF.

The chain is built from TRBV19 and TRBJ2-1, with 8 bases aligning to TRBD2. V dropped 3 bases and J dropped 4; count of bases not matched to a gene: 8. This CDR3 region has 16 residues. Looked up from germline, CDR1 is LNHDA and CDR2 is SQIVND (reference sequence). The CDR3 nucleotides are TGTGCCAGTAGTATTGTACGCGGGGGGCTGTACAATGAGCAGTTCTTC. It encodes CASSIVRGGLYNEQFF.

The V and J genes are TRBV3-1 (or the pseudogene TRBV3-2) and TRBJ1-5; the D gene is possibly TRBD1 (5 bases). The CDR3 runs 13 residues. The V end was cut by 4 bases, the J end by 9 bases, with 13 bases between. Germline CDR1 and CDR2: LGHDT and YNNKEL (reference sequence). CDR3 sequence: CASSPEGLRPQHF. In DNA, the CDR3 is TGTGCCAGCAGCCCAGAGGGGCTCCGGCCCCAGCATTTT.

This clone occurred a few times. V usage is TRBV18 and J usage is TRBJ2-7; D is ambiguous. Germline CDR1 KGHSH, CDR2 LQKENI. V lost 3 bases and J lost 2, with 5 bases in between. The CDR3 length is 12 residues. As DNA, the CDR3 is TGTGCCAGCTCACCTACAACCTACGAGCAGTACTTC. Translation gives CASSPTTYEQYF.

The chain links TRBV7-2 to TRBJ1-1, with a tentative D call TRBD1 (5 bases). Deletions cut 1 base from V and 7 bases from J, with 13 bases between. This CDR3 comprises 14 residues. Looked up from germline, CDR1 is SGHTA and CDR2 is FQGNSA. CDR3 sequence: CASSLVRGLDEAFF. DNA of the CDR3: TGTGCCAGCAGCTTAGTGAGGGGACTGGATGAAGCTTTCTTT. Combining the CDR3 with reference TRBV7-2 and TRBJ1-1 gives the whole variable domain GAGVSQSPSNKVTEKGKDVELRCDPISGHTALYWYRQSLGQGLEFLIYFQGNSAPDKSGLPSDRFSAERTGGSVSTLTIQRTQQEDSAVYLCASSLVRGLDEAFFGQGTRLTVV.

The CDR3 region is CASSLTGSYGYTF. DNA of the CDR3: TGTGCCAGCAGCTTAACAGGGAGCTATGGCTACACCTTC. The chain employs TRBV7-2 and TRBJ1-2; D perhaps matches TRBD1 (6 bases). V was clipped by 2 bases and J by 4 bases, with 8 bases between them. The germline gives CDR1 SGHTA, CDR2 FQGNSA. The CDR3 extends over 13 amino acids.

The V call is TRBV19, the J call TRBJ2-7; D remains ambiguous. CDR1 and CDR2 (germline): LNHDA, SQIVND (reference sequence). The CDR3 runs to 14 residues. The V end was cut by 4 bases, the J end by 2 bases, with 12 bases between. The CDR3 here is CASSSALMTYEQYF. The CDR3 DNA sequence: TGTGCCAGTAGTAGTGCACTTATGACCTACGAGCAGTACTTC.

V usage is TRBV7-9 and J usage is TRBJ1-6, with D hard to call. The CDR3 totals 14 residues. The germline CDR1 and CDR2 sequences are SEHNR and FQNEAQ (reference sequence). Trimming removed 4 bases from V and 10 bases from J, with 14 bases in between. CDR3 protein: CASSSDPTGSPLHF. The DNA for the CDR3 is TGTGCCAGCAGCTCCGATCCCACGGGATCACCCCTCCACTTT.

This clone was detected once. The gene calls are TRBV7-9 and TRBJ1-2, with TRBD1 matching over 7 bases. The CDR3 length is 14 residues. Germline CDR1 reads SEHNR; CDR2 reads FQNEAQ (reference sequence). The trim removed 1 base at V and 4 bases at J, leaving 3 bases unmatched. The CDR3 reads CASSLGQGTYGYTF. The CDR3, as DNA: TGTGCCAGCAGCTTAGGACAGGGTACCTATGGCTACACCTTC.

This clone was counted once. The chain joins TRBV30 to TRBJ1-2; D uncertain. The germline gives CDR1 GTSNPN, CDR2 SVGIG (reference sequence). This CDR3 is 15 amino acids long. Trimming removed 3 bases from V and 0 bases from J, with 14 bases in between. The DNA for the CDR3 is TGTGCCTGGAGCGTCGCCCGAGAGACTAACTATGGCTACACCTTC. Its protein is CAWSVARETNYGYTF. Combining the CDR3 with reference TRBV30 and TRBJ1-2 gives the whole variable domain SQTIHQWPATLVQPVGSPLSLECTVEGTSNPNLYWYRQAAGRGLQLLFYSVGIGQISSEVPQNLSASRPQDRQFILSSKKLLLSDSGFYLCAWSVARETNYGYTFGSGTRLTVV.

J is TRBJ1-1 and V is TRBV7-3; D might be TRBD1 (5 bases). V dropped 5 bases and J dropped 4 bases, with 14 bases sitting between them. The CDR3 runs 14 residues. Per germline, CDR1 SGHTA and CDR2 FQGTGA. The CDR3 nucleotides are TGTGCCAGCAGCCAACAGGTTTCGGGCACTGAAGCTTTCTTT. Translated, it gives CASSQQVSGTEAFF. The full variable domain, rest sourced from reference TRBV7-3 and TRBJ1-1, is GAGVSQTPSNKVTEKGKYVELRCDPISGHTALYWYRQSLGQGPEFLIYFQGTGAADDSGLPNDRFFAVRPEGSVSTLKIQRTERGDSAVYLCASSQQVSGTEAFFGQGTRLTVV.

The J gene is TRBJ2-1, the V gene TRBV5-1; D gene uncertain. Germline V lookup: CDR1 SGHRS, CDR2 YFSETQ. Trimming left V 2 bases short and J 1 base short, with 7 bases between. The CDR3 is 14 amino acids. The CDR3 protein is CASSFSTSYNEQFF. CDR3 DNA: TGCGCCAGCAGCTTCAGTACATCCTACAATGAGCAGTTCTTC.

The chain employs TRBV21-1 and TRBJ1-1; no DNA check was done on the table's D call, TRBD1. TRBV21-1 constitutes a pseudogene. The CDR3 covers 15 residues. The CDR3 sequence: CASSPRQGVNTEAFF. CDR3 bases: TGTGCCAGCAGCCCGCGACAGGGAGTGAACACTGAAGCTTTCTTT.

The chain couples TRBV5-8 to TRBJ1-1; 8 bases fit TRBD1. Germline values: CDR1 SGHTS, CDR2 YDEGEE. V was pared by 3 bases and J by 8 bases, with 9 bases of the junction left unmatched. This CDR3 comprises 14 residues. CDR3 sequence reads: CASSSALGQAEAFF. The CDR3 nucleotides read TGTGCCAGCAGCTCAGCCTTGGGACAGGCGGAAGCTTTCTTT.

V and J are TRBV21-1 and TRBJ2-5; the D call in the table, TRBD2, was not verified against the DNA. TRBV21-1 is a pseudogene. This CDR3 is 16 amino acids long. CDR3 sequence: CASTSPEDFHKETQYF. The CDR3 coding sequence is TGTGCCAGCACCTCCCCCGAGGACTTCCACAAAGAGACCCAGTACTTC.

As to this clone: The identical CDR3 is also encoded by other nucleotide sequences in the sample. The chain couples TRBV30 to TRBJ1-1; D is perhaps TRBD1 (6 bases). Trimming cost V 2 bases and J 2 bases, with 9 bases left between them. Germline CDR1 reads GTSNPN; CDR2 reads SVGIG (reference sequence). This CDR3 spans 13 amino acids. The CDR3 DNA sequence: TGTGCCTGGAGTACAGGGTTAAACACTGAAGCTTTCTTT. Translating it yields CAWSTGLNTEAFF.

The chain links TRBV30 to TRBJ1-5, with D perhaps TRBD1 (5 bases). The V gene's germline CDR1 is GTSNPN and CDR2 SVGIG (reference sequence). The length of the CDR3 is 13 residues. Trimming took 2 bases from V and 7 from J, leaving 12 bases between them. The CDR3 here is CAWSSGLKQPQHF. In DNA, the CDR3 is TGTGCCTGGAGTTCAGGGCTCAAGCAGCCCCAGCATTTT.

J is TRBJ2-1 and V is TRBV4-3, with D tentatively TRBD1 (5 bases). V shed 0 bases and J shed 10 bases, with 10 bases lying between them. There are 13 residues in the CDR3. CDR1 is LGHNA and CDR2 is YSLEER in the germline V gene. The CDR3 region has the DNA TGCGCCAGCAGCCAAGAAAGGGGTGTGGAGCAGTTCTTC. Its protein product is CASSQERGVEQFF.